This TCR beta chain originates from a study of T cell repertoires in aging, cancer and after chemotherapy. Amplification of TCR beta used genomic DNA extracted from peripheral blood. A mixed TRB-A/B primer pool amplified rearranged TRB by multiplex touch-down PCR. TCRdb processed the multiplex PCR reads anew with MiXCR; each CDR3 protein has one entry. The sample holds fewer than 12,000 distinct CDR3 sequences; around 32% are singletons and the top ten take roughly 3.1%. Germline lookup yields CDR1 SGHDN and CDR2 FVKESK. CDR3 length equals 13 residues. Trimming removed 5 bases at V and 8 bases at J, with 15 bases between.

The sequence came from a human donor in good health. Sequenced: blood. The chain is built from TRBV14 and TRBJ1-2; D unclear. CDR3 amino acids: CASSARTERGYTF. CDR3 DNA: TGTGCCAGCAGCGCCCGTACGGAGCGGGGCTACACCTTC.